These 25 T cell receptor beta chains were all obtained from the same sample, sequenced in a study of blood T cell repertoires in COVID-19 (dated by TCRdb to 2020 to 2021). The library was made by the immunoSEQ multiplex PCR assay. Imported from immuneACCESS, the table was reduced by TCRdb to in-frame sequences with V and J called. These copies leave out some clones; in studies compared against another copy, an unresolved V gene accounts for under half, and the cause of the remainder is not known. In all, the sample holds about 73,000 clones, and more than 70% of those were seen once. The ten largest clones capture about 2.1% of the sample. The sample taken for sequencing was peripheral blood. The source is a man between 65 and 85 years old with COVID-19, enrolled during active disease.

The CDR3 coding sequence is TGTGCCAGCAGCTTAGTATCACAGGGCGGCAATCAGCCCCAGCATTTT. Its protein product is CASSLVSQGGNQPQHF. This chain links TRBV7-8 with TRBJ1-5, with D maybe TRBD1 (6 bases). V was cut by 1 base and J by 2 bases, with 12 bases left in between. Germline-derived CDR1 and CDR2 are SGHVS and FQNEAQ. The CDR3 runs 16 residues.

CDR3 DNA: TGTGCCAGCAGCTTAGTGGCAGGGGAAACCTACGAGCAGTACTTC. Translated, it gives CASSLVAGETYEQYF. The V gene is TRBV11-2, the J gene TRBJ2-7; possible D gene TRBD1, 6 bases. Per germline, CDR1 SGHAT and CDR2 FQNNGV. Trimming left V 1 base short and J 2 bases short, with 12 bases between. CDR3 length: 15 amino acids.

V gene TRBV27 combines with J gene TRBJ2-1; 14 bases agree with TRBD2. Germline lookup yields CDR1 MNHEY and CDR2 SMNVEV (reference sequence). With V trimmed by 7 bases and J by 6 bases, 2 bases remained unmatched. The CDR3 is 14 residues long. The CDR3 DNA sequence: TGTGCCAGCACCGGGACTAGCGGGGGCAATGAGCAGTTCTTC. It is translated as CASTGTSGGNEQFF.

J is TRBJ1-6 and V is TRBV5-8; TRBD1 is a possible D gene (5 bases). The V gene lost 2 bases and the J gene lost 4 bases, with 7 bases spanning the gap. The CDR3 is 14 amino acids. CDR1 SGHTS and CDR2 YDEGEE come from the germline V gene. The CDR3 sequence is CASSFRQYNSPLHF. Here the CDR3 DNA reads TGTGCCAGCAGCTTCAGACAGTATAATTCACCCCTCCACTTT.

The chain uses TRBV12-3 or TRBV12-4 and TRBJ1-2; D possibly corresponds to TRBD1 (6 bases). The germline V and J ends were trimmed by 2 bases and 5 bases, with 9 bases remaining between them. The CDR3 is 13 amino acids. The CDR3 spells CASSLRQAYGYTF. The CDR3 coding sequence is TGTGCCAGCAGTTTACGACAGGCTTATGGCTACACCTTC.

This clone was seen once. The chain joins TRBV29-1 to TRBJ1-5, with D tentatively TRBD1 (5 bases). V gave up 6 bases and J gave up 2 bases, with 14 bases separating them. The CDR3 covers 14 residues. CDR1 and CDR2 from the germline V gene are SQVTM and ANQGSEA. Written as DNA, the CDR3 is TGCAGCGTGTCTGGGGGGACGGGCAATCAGCCCCAGCATTTT. It is translated as CSVSGGTGNQPQHF.

The rearrangement uses TRBV5-1 and TRBJ1-1; 7 nucleotides match TRBD1. CDR3 size: 15 residues. Germline values: CDR1 SGHRS, CDR2 YFSETQ. Trimming removed 0 bases from V and 3 bases from J; junction bases left unmatched: 5. The CDR3: CASSLGTGGDTEAFF. In nucleotides, the CDR3 is TGCGCCAGCAGCTTGGGGACAGGTGGGGACACTGAAGCTTTCTTT.

The gene calls are TRBV6-4 and TRBJ2-2, with 7 bases fitting TRBD1. The CDR3 extends over 16 amino acids. J gave up 0 bases and V 5 bases, and 6 bases lay outside the gene matches. Germline V gene sequence: CDR1 MRHNA, CDR2 SNTAGT. The CDR3 protein is CASSRQGPSNTGELFF. The CDR3 DNA follows: TGTGCCAGCAGTCGACAGGGACCTTCGAACACCGGGGAGCTGTTTTTT.

The genes are TRBV28 and TRBJ2-2, with 10 bases identical to TRBD2. Germline lookup yields CDR1 MDHEN and CDR2 SYDVKM. The CDR3 sequence is 20 residues long. The junction had 18 bases not matched to a gene; V was cut back by 8 bases and J by 0 bases. The DNA for the CDR3 is TGTGCCAGCCACCCCGGACTAGCGGCTAAGTGGGGCGCGAACACCGGGGAGCTGTTTTTT. Encoded protein: CASHPGLAAKWGANTGELFF.

This clone was counted a few times. The V and J genes are TRBV4-1 and TRBJ1-3; 8 positions match TRBD1. CDR1 MGHRA and CDR2 YSYEKL come from the germline V gene. The CDR3 has 15 amino acids. The V segment lost 0 bases and the J segment 3 bases; nucleotides outside the gene matches: 1. Written as DNA, the CDR3 is TGCGCCAGCAGCCAAGACAGGGGGCTTGGAAACACCATATATTTT. It translates to CASSQDRGLGNTIYF.

Of note for this clone: Because the CDR3's place on the DNA is in doubt, the DNA is left out and the CDR3 is given as listed by TCRdb. CDR3 sequence reads: CASSVGFGSGEAFF. This sequence joins TRBV9 and TRBJ1-1. The germline CDR1 and CDR2 sequences are SGDLS and YYNGEE. The CDR3 comprises 14 residues, both ends counted.

The chain joins TRBV28 to TRBJ2-5, with 9 bases identical to TRBD1. This CDR3 is 16 amino acids long. Germline V lookup: CDR1 MDHEN, CDR2 SYDVKM. The V and J ends lost 4 bases and 2 bases, in that order; junction bases with no gene match: 8. For the CDR3, the DNA is TGTGCCAGCAGTTCCCCCGGGACAGGGCTACAAGAGACCCAGTACTTC. Residues: CASSSPGTGLQETQYF.

The chain joins TRBV28 to TRBJ1-3; weak D call: TRBD1 (6 bases). Germline V gives CDR1 MDHEN, CDR2 SYDVKM. This CDR3 is 13 amino acids long. V lost 2 bases and J 8 bases, leaving 10 bases between the germline ends. CDR3 nucleotide sequence: TGTGCCAGCAGTTTAGGGGGCATATACACCATATATTTT. This gives the protein CASSLGGIYTIYF.

The chain is built from TRBV28 and TRBJ1-5; tentative D call: TRBD1 (5 bases). This CDR3 has 13 residues. From germline, CDR1 is MDHEN and CDR2 SYDVKM. The V gene lost 6 bases and the J gene lost 2 bases, with 8 bases spanning the gap. The CDR3, as DNA: TGTGCCAGCAGCGGGGGGGGCAATCAGCCCCAGCATTTT. Its translation is CASSGGGNQPQHF.

This clone was counted many times. The rearrangement uses TRBV28 and TRBJ2-7; D gene uncertain. The CDR3 has 15 residues. Germline V lookup: CDR1 MDHEN, CDR2 SYDVKM. The germline V and J ends were trimmed by 1 base and 3 bases, with 13 bases remaining between them. CDR3 bases: TGTGCCAGCAGTTTATTACCGAGGTTGTACTACGAGCAGTACTTC. Translating it yields CASSLLPRLYYEQYF.

V and J are TRBV11-2 and TRBJ2-1; 10 bases agree with TRBD1. The CDR3 totals 14 residues. V dropped 5 bases and J dropped 4; count of bases not matched to a gene: 2. Germline V lookup: CDR1 SGHAT, CDR2 FQNNGV. The CDR3 is CASSQGQGYNEQFF. The DNA of the CDR3 is TGTGCCAGCAGCCAGGGACAGGGGTACAATGAGCAGTTCTTC.

The gene calls are TRBV29-1 and TRBJ1-2; D is unclear. The germline CDR1 and CDR2 sequences are SQVTM and ANQGSEA. V lost 4 bases to trimming and J lost 4 bases, with 10 bases between them. The CDR3 runs 12 residues. CDR3 amino acids: CSVGSGSYGYTF. CDR3 in DNA: TGCAGCGTTGGTTCGGGTTCCTATGGCTACACCTTC.

This CDR3 reads CASGPTTVMNTEAFF. DNA of the CDR3: TGTGCCAGCGGCCCGACGACAGTCATGAACACTGAAGCTTTCTTT. The chain is built from TRBV6-5 and TRBJ1-1, with D possibly TRBD1 on 5 matching bases. Germline V CDR1 and CDR2: MNHEY, SVGAGI. Trimming pared 8 bases from V and 0 bases from J, leaving 16 bases between. There are 15 residues in the CDR3.

This clone was observed a few times. Other DNA variants within this sample encode the same CDR3. This rearrangement joins TRBV7-2 to TRBJ2-7; 8 nucleotides line up with TRBD2. The CDR3 is 14 residues long. The germline V gene has CDR1 SGHTA and CDR2 FQGNSA. The junction had 2 bases not matched to a gene; V was cut back by 2 bases and J by 2 bases. This CDR3 is CASSLTSGTYEQYF. The DNA of the CDR3 is TGTGCCAGCAGCTTAACTAGCGGAACCTACGAGCAGTACTTC.

The chain is built from TRBV4-2 and TRBJ1-4; a weak D match, TRBD1 (6 bases). The CDR3 totals 16 residues. V was cut by 0 bases and J by 4 bases, with 12 bases left in between. The germline gives CDR1 LGHNA, CDR2 YNFKEQ. The CDR3, as DNA: TGTGCCAGCAGCCAAGATCATCAGGGGATTAATGAAAAACTGTTTTTT. Translated: CASSQDHQGINEKLFF.

The chain couples TRBV5-8 to TRBJ1-4; 8 bases are a match to TRBD1. With 4 bases clipped from V and 7 bases from J, the junction kept 12 bases outside the gene matches. The CDR3 has 16 residues. CDR1 is SGHTS and CDR2 is YDEGEE in the germline V gene. Here the CDR3 reads CASSALGQGRGEKLFF. CDR3 DNA sequence: TGTGCCAGCAGCGCCCTCGGACAGGGACGAGGTGAAAAACTGTTTTTT.

V is TRBV24-1 and J is TRBJ2-3, with D perhaps matching TRBD1 (5 bases). This CDR3 contains 16 residues. Germline CDR1 KGHDR, CDR2 SFDVKD. Trimming shortened V by 3 bases and J by 6 bases, and 18 bases separated the two germline ends. The CDR3 reads CATSDEDTQSWDTQYF. The CDR3 nucleotides read TGTGCCACCAGTGATGAGGACACCCAGTCATGGGATACGCAGTATTTT.

The chain links TRBV9 to TRBJ2-7; D perhaps matches TRBD2 (5 bases). Germline V gene lookup returns CDR1 SGDLS and CDR2 YYNGEE. This CDR3 is 16 amino acids long. Trimming shortened V by 0 bases and J by 0 bases, and 13 bases separated the two germline ends. The CDR3, as DNA: TGTGCCAGCAGCGTAGACGGAGCGGCGAGCTCCTACGAGCAGTACTTC. Its translation is CASSVDGAASSYEQYF.

This clone was recorded a few times. This chain links TRBV27 with TRBJ2-7; TRBD2 agrees at 8 bases. The junction had 13 bases not matched to a gene; V was cut back by 7 bases and J by 2 bases. The CDR3 loop spans 16 amino acids. From germline, CDR1 is MNHEY and CDR2 SMNVEV (reference sequence). The CDR3 spells CASTFRGGGRPYEQYF. CDR3 nucleotides: TGTGCCAGCACCTTCCGGGGTGGCGGGAGGCCCTACGAGCAGTACTTC.

This clone was found a few times. The chain employs TRBV7-3 and TRBJ1-1, with a tentative D call TRBD1 (5 bases). The CDR3 consists of 15 residues. From germline, CDR1 is SGHTA and CDR2 FQGTGA. V was pared by 0 bases and J by 4 bases, with 12 bases between. CDR3 amino acids: CASSLTHQGGTEAFF. The CDR3 DNA follows: TGTGCCAGCAGCTTAACCCATCAGGGTGGCACTGAAGCTTTCTTT.